The clone carrying this TCR beta chain was picked up one time. The entry originates in a study of blood T cell repertoires in COVID-19. As for the study in general: Some COVID-19 samples were acute and others convalescent; all came from the United States, Italy and Spain.

Trimming took 8 bases from V and 5 from J, leaving 13 bases between them. Germline CDR1 reads MNHEY; CDR2 reads SVGAGI. The CDR3 is 14 residues long. Methods used by the authors: Reference gene primers were amplified, and this amplification served to estimate nucleated cell counts. The assay was immunoSEQ multiplex PCR, and TCRdb's table has in-frame clones only and misses some. V and J calls plus clone size are reproduced from that table; the DNA served to infer D and trimming. There are about 190,000 clones in the sample; roughly four fifths occur only once, and around 12% lies in the top ten. The clonotype comes from a woman aged 50 to 60 with acute or convalescent COVID-19. Material: peripheral blood. This rearrangement joins TRBV6-5 to TRBJ1-6; D not certain. The CDR3 loop is CASREFLDNSPLHF. The CDR3 DNA reads TGTGCCAGCCGGGAATTTCTAGATAATTCACCCCTCCACTTT.